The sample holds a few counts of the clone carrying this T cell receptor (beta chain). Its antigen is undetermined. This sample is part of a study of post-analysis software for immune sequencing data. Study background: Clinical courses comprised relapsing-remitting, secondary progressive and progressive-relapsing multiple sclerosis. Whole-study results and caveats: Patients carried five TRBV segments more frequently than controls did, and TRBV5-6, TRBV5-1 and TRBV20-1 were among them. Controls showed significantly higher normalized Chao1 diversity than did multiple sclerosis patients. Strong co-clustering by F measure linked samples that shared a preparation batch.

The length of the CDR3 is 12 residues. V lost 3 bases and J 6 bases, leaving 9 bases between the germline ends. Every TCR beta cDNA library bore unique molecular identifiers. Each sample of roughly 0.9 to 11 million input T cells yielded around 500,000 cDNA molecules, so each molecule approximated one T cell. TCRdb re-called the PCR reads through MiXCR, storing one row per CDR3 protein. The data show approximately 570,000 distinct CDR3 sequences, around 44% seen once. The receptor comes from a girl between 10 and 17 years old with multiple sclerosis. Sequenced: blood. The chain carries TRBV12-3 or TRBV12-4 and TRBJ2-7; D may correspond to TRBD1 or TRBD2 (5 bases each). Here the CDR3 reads CASSFSGSEQYF. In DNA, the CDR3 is TGTGCCAGCAGTTTTTCAGGGAGCGAGCAGTACTTC.